Below are 26 T cell receptor beta chains sequenced from a single sample in a study of blood T cells in healthy people across ages. Using a J-beta primer mix together with a sample-barcoded 5' primer, a second PCR was run for roughly 6 to 12 cycles. Via MiXCR, TCRdb re-called the 5' RACE reads, giving one row per CDR3 protein. The table lists around 1.5 million distinct CDR3 sequences, about 31% of them singletons. Sequencing used blood. The receptors come from a woman aged 25-40 years in good health.

In this sample, this clonotype turned up a few times. The chain recombines TRBV20-1 with TRBJ2-1; D is perhaps TRBD2 (5 bases). The CDR3 covers 17 residues. The germline V and J ends were trimmed by 0 bases and 6 bases, with 21 bases remaining between them. Germline CDR1 is DFQATT and CDR2 is SNEGSKA (reference sequence). The CDR3 coding sequence is TGCAGTGCTAGAGAGAGAACTCCGGGATATCGGGGCAATGAGCAGTTCTTC. It is translated as CSARERTPGYRGNEQFF.

This chain connects TRBV11-2 to TRBJ2-4; 12 bases are a match to TRBD1. There are 15 residues in the CDR3. Germline loops: CDR1 SGHAT, CDR2 FQNNGV. V shed 1 base, J shed 13 bases, and the junction held 8 bases outside the gene matches. CDR3 in DNA: TGTGCCAGCAGCTTAGTGGGACAGGGGGCGGATGAGCAGTACTTC. This sequence encodes CASSLVGQGADEQYF.

This clonotype was recorded a few times. The chain has TRBV20-1 and TRBJ2-7; D remains ambiguous. Trimming pared 2 bases from V and 2 bases from J, leaving 13 bases between. This CDR3 has 14 residues. Per germline, CDR1 DFQATT and CDR2 SNEGSKA (reference sequence). CDR3 DNA sequence: TGCAGTGCTAGAAGGCCAGGAGAACCCTACGAGCAGTACTTC. This sequence encodes CSARRPGEPYEQYF.

To note about this clonotype: Relative to the germline gene, one junction end is altered; a read error may explain this. J is TRBJ2-6 and V is TRBV20-1; maybe TRBD1 (5 bases). CDR1 is DFQATT, CDR2 SNEGSKA, per germline (reference sequence). The CDR3 is 19 amino acids. The CDR3 DNA is TGCAGTGCTAGAGATTGGACCGTAGCTCCCCACTCTGGGGCCAACGCCCTGACTTTC. It codes for CSARDWTVAPHSGANALTF.

The chain carries TRBV7-3 and TRBJ2-1, with 10 nucleotides matching TRBD2. CDR3 length equals 15 residues. V trimming: 6 bases; J trimming: 7 bases; junction bases outside the gene matches: 9. CDR1 is SGHTA and CDR2 is FQGTGA in the germline V gene. As DNA, the CDR3 is TGTGCCAGCAGACCGCCAGCGGGGGGGCATAATGAGCAGTTCTTC. Residues: CASRPPAGGHNEQFF.

This clonotype has a handful of counts. This rearrangement joins TRBV28 to TRBJ1-5; D not certain. Germline V gene data show CDR1 as MDHEN and CDR2 as SYDVKM. V lost 3 bases, J lost 0 bases, and 9 bases lay in between. CDR3 length: 15 amino acids. The CDR3 spells CASSLAASSNQPQHF. The CDR3 DNA is TGTGCCAGCAGTTTGGCAGCGTCTAGCAATCAGCCCCAGCATTTT.

The V call is TRBV5-1, the J call TRBJ1-1; D ambiguous. The CDR3 has 14 residues. The V gene's germline CDR1 is SGHRS and CDR2 YFSETQ. The V end was cut by 0 bases, the J end by 3 bases, with 9 bases between. CDR3 coding DNA: TGCGCCAGCAGCTTGGCCGAGCTGTACACTGAAGCTTTCTTT. This encodes CASSLAELYTEAFF. Complete variable domain (other parts from reference TRBV5-1 and TRBJ1-1): KAGVTQTPRYLIKTRGQQVTLSCSPISGHRSVSWYQQTPGQGLQFLFEYFSETQRNKGNFPGRFSGRQFSNSRSEMNVSTLELGDSALYLCASSLAELYTEAFFGQGTRLTVV.

The V call is TRBV2, the J call TRBJ1-6, with D maybe TRBD1 (6 bases). V lost 6 bases and J lost 10, with 13 bases in between. The CDR3 is made up of 13 amino acids. Germline loops: CDR1 SNHLY, CDR2 FYNNEI. CDR3 bases: TGTGCCAGCAGGGAAACAGGGAACTCACCCCTCCACTTT. Encoded protein: CASRETGNSPLHF.

This clonotype has just a few counts. This chain links TRBV28 with TRBJ2-4; the match to TRBD1 covers 7 bases. The DNA end is more similar to TRBJ2-7, so the J call may be wrong. The CDR3 is 15 amino acids. Germline assignment: CDR1 MDHEN and CDR2 SYDVKM. CDR3 protein: CASCSGDSMIGEQYF. The DNA of the CDR3 is TGTGCCAGCTGCTCTGGGGACAGTATGATTGGCGAGCAGTACTTC.

There are a few counts of this clonotype. This rearrangement joins TRBV4-2 to TRBJ2-2; the D is unclear. The V end lost 0 bases, the J end lost 3 bases, and 5 bases lay between the germline ends. This CDR3 is 14 amino acids long. Germline V CDR1 and CDR2: LGHNA, YNFKEQ. This CDR3 is CASSQDSYTGELFF. For the CDR3, the DNA is TGTGCCAGCAGCCAAGATAGTTACACCGGGGAGCTGTTTTTT.

This clonotype was seen at least ten times. V usage is TRBV20-1 and J usage is TRBJ2-5; 7 nucleotides agree with TRBD1. Trimming took 6 bases from V and 1 from J; bases not matched to a gene: 8. CDR1 and CDR2 (germline): DFQATT, SNEGSKA (reference sequence). The CDR3 totals 14 residues. The CDR3 sequence: CSAITGTAQETQYF. The CDR3 DNA reads TGCAGTGCGATTACCGGGACAGCCCAAGAGACCCAGTACTTC.

Details on this clonotype: At one of its ends the junction is not consistent with the germline gene, which may arise from a read error. This sequence joins TRBV12-3 or TRBV12-4 and TRBJ2-5, with D unresolved. This CDR3 region has 11 residues. CDR3: CASSLRESQYF. The CDR3 coding sequence is TGTGCCAGCAGTTTACGAGAGTCCCAGTACTTC.

This clonotype was observed at least ten times. The V call is TRBV20-1, the J call TRBJ2-5; 12 bases align to TRBD1. CDR1 and CDR2 (germline): DFQATT, SNEGSKA (reference sequence). V trimming: 3 bases; J trimming: 4 bases; junction bases outside the gene matches: 6. This CDR3 comprises 15 residues. CDR3 region: CSASRGTGGAETQYF. The CDR3 DNA is TGCAGTGCTAGTCGGGGGACAGGGGGCGCAGAGACCCAGTACTTC.

The chain is built from TRBV27 and TRBJ2-7, with 10 nucleotides matching TRBD1. The CDR3 runs 16 residues. V lost 5 bases and J lost 2; bases outside the gene matches: 9. The germline CDR1 and CDR2 sequences are MNHEY and SMNVEV (reference sequence). The CDR3 loop is CASSANPGTGAYEQYF. As DNA, the CDR3 is TGTGCCAGCAGTGCAAACCCCGGGACAGGGGCCTACGAGCAGTACTTC.

This chain links TRBV5-1 with TRBJ1-1, with D perhaps TRBD1 (5 bases). The germline V and J ends were trimmed by 5 bases and 4 bases, with 12 bases remaining between them. The CDR3 contains 13 residues. CDR1 is SGHRS, CDR2 YFSETQ, per germline. CDR3 loop: CASRGELSTEAFF. The DNA for the CDR3 is TGCGCCAGCAGGGGGGAGCTGAGCACTGAAGCTTTCTTT.

The chain recombines TRBV21-1 with TRBJ1-1; TRBD1 reflects the table's D call only, with no check against the DNA. TRBV21-1 corresponds to a pseudogene. This CDR3 is built from 13 residues. The CDR3, as DNA: TGTGCCAGCAGACCTCCGGGACCTACTGAAGCTTTCTTT. Translated: CASRPPGPTEAFF.

The rearrangement uses TRBV5-6 and TRBJ2-3, with D possibly being TRBD1 (5 bases). The V and J ends lost 1 base and 2 bases respectively, with 14 bases between them. Germline CDR1 SGHDT, CDR2 YYEEEE. This CDR3 spans 16 amino acids. CDR3 residues: CASSLQLAGYTDTQYF. The CDR3 DNA follows: TGTGCCAGCAGCTTGCAGTTAGCAGGGTACACAGATACGCAGTATTTT.

This clonotype was seen only a few times. The chain recombines TRBV2 with TRBJ2-3; 8 nucleotides match TRBD2. The germline CDR1 and CDR2 sequences are SNHLY and FYNNEI. This CDR3 contains 15 residues. Germline trimming cut 6 bases from V and 6 bases from J; bases unmatched to any gene: 11. The CDR3 sequence: CASSGLALPPDTQYF. CDR3 sequence (DNA): TGTGCCAGCAGCGGACTAGCCCTGCCCCCCGATACGCAGTATTTT.

This clonotype was seen a few times. V and J are TRBV27 and TRBJ2-1, with D possibly matching TRBD1 (6 bases). V was pared by 4 bases and J by 4 bases, with 14 bases between. The germline V gene encodes CDR1 MNHEY and CDR2 SMNVEV (reference sequence). The CDR3 extends over 15 amino acids. The CDR3 DNA reads as TGTGCCAGCAGTTCAGGGGCAGCCAAATACAATGAGCAGTTCTTC. Its protein is CASSSGAAKYNEQFF.

There are a few counts of this clonotype. The chain has TRBV5-1 and TRBJ2-1; D possibly corresponds to TRBD2 (7 bases). Germline V gene data show CDR1 as SGHRS and CDR2 as YFSETQ. The CDR3 is 16 amino acids. The germline V and J ends were trimmed by 1 base and 3 bases, with 14 bases remaining between them. The chain's CDR3 is CASSLRSGGLYNEQFF. Written as DNA, the CDR3 is TGCGCCAGCAGCTTGAGGTCGGGGGGCCTCTACAATGAGCAGTTCTTC. Full variable domain (outside the CDR3, taken from reference TRBV5-1 and TRBJ2-1): KAGVTQTPRYLIKTRGQQVTLSCSPISGHRSVSWYQQTPGQGLQFLFEYFSETQRNKGNFPGRFSGRQFSNSRSEMNVSTLELGDSALYLCASSLRSGGLYNEQFFGPGTRLTVL.

The genes are TRBV10-3 and TRBJ2-3, with 13 bases aligning to TRBD2. The V segment lost 5 bases and the J segment 1 base; nucleotides outside the gene matches: 12. The CDR3 length is 19 residues. Germline V CDR1 and CDR2: ENHRY, SYGVKD. The CDR3 loop is CAISSRLAGGLSRTDTQYF. DNA of the CDR3: TGTGCCATCAGTAGTCGACTAGCGGGGGGCCTATCACGCACAGATACGCAGTATTTT.

This sequence joins TRBV6-1 and TRBJ2-7, with a tentative D call TRBD2 (7 bases). Germline-derived CDR1 and CDR2 are MNHNS and SASEGT. This CDR3 is built from 17 residues. V was clipped by 3 bases and J by 2 bases, with 20 bases between them. The CDR3 nucleotides read TGTGCCAGCAGTGATCTCGTAGTGAGGCGGGGGCCCTACGAGCAGTACTTC. Its protein is CASSDLVVRRGPYEQYF.

This clonotype was detected only a few times. The chain combines TRBV12-3 or TRBV12-4 with TRBJ2-1; no reliable D call. Trimming removed 5 bases at V and 6 bases at J, with 14 bases between. This CDR3 is 14 amino acids long. CDR3 in amino acids: CASSLQTHRNEQFF. DNA for the CDR3: TGTGCCAGCAGTCTCCAGACCCACCGCAATGAGCAGTTCTTC.

The chain is built from TRBV5-1 and TRBJ1-4, with a tentative D call TRBD1 (5 bases). Germline-derived CDR1 and CDR2 are SGHRS and YFSETQ. The germline V and J ends were trimmed by 0 bases and 8 bases, with 14 bases remaining between them. The CDR3 has 15 residues. The CDR3 DNA is TGCGCCAGCAGCTTGGCCCAGGGCCGGGACGAAAAACTGTTTTTT. Its protein is CASSLAQGRDEKLFF.

With regard to this clonotype: Relative to the germline gene, one junction end is altered; a read error may explain this. The rearrangement uses TRBV9 and TRBJ2-5, with TRBD2 matching over 9 bases. Germline lookup yields CDR1 SGDLS and CDR2 YYNGEE. The length of the CDR3 is 15 residues. Here the CDR3 reads CASSVASGEQETQYF. In nucleotides, the CDR3 is TGTGCCAGCAGCGTTGCTAGCGGGGAACAAGAAACCCAGTACTTC.

The V call is TRBV6-5, the J call TRBJ2-3; TRBD2 is a possible D gene (6 bases). From germline, CDR1 is MNHEY and CDR2 SVGAGI. V lost 8 bases, J lost 3 bases, and 12 bases lay in between. The CDR3 covers 13 residues. CDR3 DNA: TGTGCCAGCCGGGGCGGGGAGACAGATACGCAGTATTTT. This codes for CASRGGETDTQYF.